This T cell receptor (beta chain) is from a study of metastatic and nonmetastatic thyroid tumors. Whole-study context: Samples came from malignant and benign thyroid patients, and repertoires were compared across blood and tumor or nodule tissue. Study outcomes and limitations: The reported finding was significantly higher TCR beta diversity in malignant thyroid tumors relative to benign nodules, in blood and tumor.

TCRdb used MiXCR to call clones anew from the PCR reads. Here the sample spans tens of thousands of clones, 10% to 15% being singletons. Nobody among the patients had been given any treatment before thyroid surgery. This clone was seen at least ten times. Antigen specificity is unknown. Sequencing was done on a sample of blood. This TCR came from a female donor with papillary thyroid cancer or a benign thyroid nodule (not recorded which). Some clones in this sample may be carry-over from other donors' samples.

CDR3 nucleotide sequence: TGTGCCAGCAGCCCGTTTGGCGGGCCCTCCTACGAGCAGTACTTC. Its translation: CASSPFGGPSYEQYF. The J gene is TRBJ2-7, the V gene TRBV11-2, with D possibly being TRBD2 (5 bases). Germline V lookup: CDR1 SGHAT, CDR2 FQNNGV. The V end lost 5 bases, the J end lost 0 bases, and 14 bases lay between the germline ends. The length of the CDR3 is 15 residues.